The sequence of this T cell receptor beta chain was determined in a study of CD8+CD57+ T cells in acquired aplastic anemia. About this clonotype itself: An end of the junction differs from the germline gene, which may be a read error.

Germline V gene data show CDR1 as DFQATT and CDR2 as SNEGSKA (reference sequence). This CDR3 region has 14 residues. TCR beta VDJ and CDR3 were profiled, and genomic DNA was the template. TCRdb redid the calling of the reads with MiXCR, one entry per CDR3 protein. The table has approximately 160,000 distinct CDR3 sequences, just under 45% seen once. Sequencing used sorted CD4+, CD8+, or CD8+CD57+ T cells (not recorded which) from PBMCs. The chain carries TRBV20-1 and TRBJ2-1, with 11 bases fitting TRBD2. This clonotype was sampled from a human donor in good health. This CDR3 is CSAFSGGGYNEQSF. DNA of the CDR3: TGCAGTGCTTTTAGCGGGGGGGGTTACAATGAGCAGTCCTTC.